This T cell receptor (beta chain) was captured in a study of blood T cell repertoires in COVID-19. Study summary: Whether acute or convalescent, the COVID-19 samples came from the United States, Italy and Spain.

Enrollees, roughly 18 to 90 years old, lived in 24 US areas. Researchers sorted participants into cohorts using their self-reported clinical history. The V gene's germline CDR1 is SGHAT and CDR2 FQNNGV. The CDR3 runs 13 residues. The germline V and J ends were trimmed by 2 bases and 3 bases, with 8 bases remaining between them. The table came from immunoSEQ multiplex PCR; TCRdb's copy has only in-frame clones and leaves some out. This table has fewer than 350,000 clones, 87% appearing once. The source material was PBMCs or T cells enriched from blood (not recorded which). The V call is TRBV11-2, the J call TRBJ2-7; D might be TRBD2 (5 bases). This receptor was taken from a woman in her 40s who had recovered from COVID-19. The CDR3 loop reads CASSLPGFYEQYF. In DNA form, the CDR3 reads TGTGCCAGCAGCTTACCGGGGTTCTACGAGCAGTACTTC.